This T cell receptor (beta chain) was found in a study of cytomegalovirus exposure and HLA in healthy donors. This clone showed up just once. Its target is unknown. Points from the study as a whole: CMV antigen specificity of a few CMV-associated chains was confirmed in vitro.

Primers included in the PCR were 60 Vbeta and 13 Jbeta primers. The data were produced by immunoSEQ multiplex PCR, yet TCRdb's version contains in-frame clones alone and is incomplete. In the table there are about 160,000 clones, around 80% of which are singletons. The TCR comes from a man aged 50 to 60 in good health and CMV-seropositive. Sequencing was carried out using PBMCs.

As DNA, the CDR3 is TGCGCCAGCAGCCAAGATGGTGGAGGGGTGGAGACCCAGTACTTC. Residues: CASSQDGGGVETQYF. V gene TRBV4-1 combines with J gene TRBJ2-5; D perhaps matches TRBD2 (6 bases). Trimming removed 0 bases from V and 5 bases from J, with 13 bases in between. The CDR3 totals 15 residues. CDR1 MGHRA and CDR2 YSYEKL come from the germline V gene.